One sample yielded the 14 T cell receptor beta chains listed below, sequenced in a study of blood T cell repertoires in COVID-19. TCRdb's table, derived via immunoSEQ multiplex PCR, lists solely in-frame clones and lacks some. The table shows over 200,000 clones, with just over 90% occurring only once. The sample comprised peripheral blood. The receptor source for this set is a man in his thirties or forties with acute or convalescent COVID-19.

The chain employs TRBV5-1 and TRBJ2-4, with TRBD2 matching over 15 bases. Germline loops: CDR1 SGHRS, CDR2 YFSETQ. This CDR3 has 19 residues. V dropped 4 bases and J dropped 0; count of bases not matched to a gene: 8. CDR3 residues: CASSHPGLAGGLAKNIQYF. DNA of the CDR3: TGCGCCAGCAGCCATCCGGGACTAGCGGGGGGTCTAGCCAAAAACATTCAGTACTTC.

The chain uses TRBV5-1 and TRBJ2-5; 9 nucleotides line up with TRBD2. The V and J ends lost 2 bases and 2 bases, in that order; junction bases with no gene match: 4. The CDR3 totals 15 residues. CDR1 and CDR2 (germline): SGHRS, YFSETQ. Here the CDR3 DNA reads TGCGCCAGCAGCTTTGAAGCGGGGGGTCAAGAGACCCAGTACTTC. Amino acids: CASSFEAGGQETQYF.

The CDR3 spells CASSRVLSYNEQFF. In nucleotides, the CDR3 is TGTGCCAGCTCCCGGGTATTGTCCTACAATGAGCAGTTCTTC. The rearrangement links TRBV2 to TRBJ2-1; D gene ambiguous. The CDR3 is made up of 14 amino acids. V was trimmed by 8 bases and J by 1 base, leaving 12 bases between them. In germline, CDR1 is SNHLY, CDR2 FYNNEI. The variable domain in full, completed from reference TRBV2 and TRBJ2-1, reads EPEVTQTPSHQVTQMGQEVILRCVPISNHLYFYWYRQILGQKVEFLVSFYNNEISEKSEIFDDQFSVERPDGSNFTLKIRSTKLEDSAMYFCASSRVLSYNEQFFGPGTRLTVL.

In this sample, this clone turned up a few times. This CDR3 reads CASKGGRRSPLHF. The CDR3 DNA sequence: TGTGCCAGCAAGGGAGGGCGGAGGTCACCCCTCCACTTT. The chain uses TRBV19 and TRBJ1-6; D remains unclear. V was clipped by 9 bases and J by 10 bases, with 16 bases between them. Germline V gene sequence: CDR1 LNHDA, CDR2 SQIVND (reference sequence). The CDR3 covers 13 residues.

V usage is TRBV2 and J usage is TRBJ1-1; D is uncertain. Germline values: CDR1 SNHLY, CDR2 FYNNEI. The ends were cut back, 7 bases at V and 0 bases at J, with 12 bases in the middle. The CDR3 runs to 14 residues. The CDR3 loop is CASIVANLNTEAFF. In DNA form, the CDR3 reads TGTGCCAGCATCGTCGCGAATTTGAACACTGAAGCTTTCTTT.

V usage is TRBV7-9 and J usage is TRBJ1-1; D perhaps matches TRBD1 (6 bases). V lost 6 bases to trimming and J lost 4 bases, with 18 bases between them. CDR3 length equals 15 residues. CDR1 SEHNR and CDR2 FQNEAQ come from the germline V gene (reference sequence). The chain's CDR3 is CASRRRQEFVTEAFF. The CDR3 DNA sequence: TGTGCCAGCAGGCGCAGACAGGAGTTTGTCACTGAAGCTTTCTTT.

The V and J genes are TRBV12-3 or TRBV12-4 and TRBJ1-5; D remains ambiguous. There are 13 residues in the CDR3. V lost 6 bases to trimming and J lost 3 bases, with 9 bases between them. In DNA, the CDR3 is TGTGCCAGCAGCAGACTGACCAATCAGCCCCAGCATTTT. Translated: CASSRLTNQPQHF.

The J gene is TRBJ1-6, the V gene TRBV3-1 (or the pseudogene TRBV3-2), with D possibly being TRBD1 (5 bases). The CDR3 covers 16 residues. Trimming removed 0 bases at V and 4 bases at J, with 10 bases between. Germline V CDR1 and CDR2: LGHDT, YNNKEL (reference sequence). The CDR3 nucleotides read TGTGCCAGCAGCCAAGATCTTCGGGGGTATAATTCACCCCTCCACTTT. This codes for CASSQDLRGYNSPLHF.

The gene calls are TRBV5-6 and TRBJ1-1; D is uncertain. Trimming removed 0 bases at V and 0 bases at J, with 9 bases between. CDR3 length equals 15 residues. The germline V gene encodes CDR1 SGHDT and CDR2 YYEEEE. The CDR3 is CASSLGASMNTEAFF. CDR3 in DNA: TGTGCCAGCAGCTTGGGGGCCAGTATGAACACTGAAGCTTTCTTT.

The chain joins TRBV20-1 to TRBJ2-1; D uncertain. V was trimmed by 6 bases and J by 9 bases, leaving 12 bases between them. This CDR3 comprises 11 residues. CDR1 is DFQATT and CDR2 is SNEGSKA in the germline V gene (reference sequence). CDR3 loop: CSARIASEQFF. CDR3 nucleotides: TGCAGTGCGAGAATAGCCAGTGAGCAGTTCTTC.

The chain couples TRBV5-4 to TRBJ2-6; 9 nucleotides agree with TRBD2. Per the germline V gene, CDR1 is SGHNT and CDR2 is YYREEE (reference sequence). This CDR3 has 18 residues. The trim removed 5 bases at V and 0 bases at J, leaving 9 bases unmatched. Here the CDR3 DNA reads TGTGCCAGCAGACGCGTAGCGGGAGTGTTCTCTGGGGCCAACGTCCTGACTTTC. Translating gives CASRRVAGVFSGANVLTF.

The chain uses TRBV11-2 and TRBJ2-5; D perhaps matches TRBD1 (5 bases). This CDR3 is 13 amino acids long. Trimming shortened V by 5 bases and J by 4 bases, and 11 bases separated the two germline ends. Looked up from germline, CDR1 is SGHAT and CDR2 is FQNNGV. The CDR3 spells CASSRQLGETQYF. CDR3 nucleotide sequence: TGTGCCAGCAGCAGACAGTTGGGAGAGACCCAGTACTTC.

The chain carries TRBV9 and TRBJ2-3; 7 nucleotides agree with TRBD1. The V gene's germline CDR1 is SGDLS and CDR2 YYNGEE. The V and J ends lost 0 bases and 5 bases, in that order; junction bases with no gene match: 6. The CDR3 totals 15 residues. CDR3 nucleotide sequence: TGTGCCAGCAGCGTAGACCAGAGACAGGGAGATACGCAGTATTTT. Translation gives CASSVDQRQGDTQYF.

The count of this clone is one. The V call is TRBV7-3, the J call TRBJ2-1; 8 bases map to TRBD2. The germline CDR1 and CDR2 sequences are SGHTA and FQGTGA. Unmatched junction bases numbered 14, after V lost 2 bases and J lost 2 bases. The CDR3 is 19 residues long. CDR3 sequence reads: CASSLGAAGGALTYNEQFF. The DNA for the CDR3 is TGTGCCAGCAGCTTAGGGGCGGCGGGGGGAGCCCTTACCTACAATGAGCAGTTCTTC.